The rows below give T cell receptor beta chains drawn from one sample of a study of PD-1 blockade in classical Hodgkin lymphoma. This table comes from immunoSEQ multiplex PCR, and its TCRdb copy is limited to in-frame clones, with some not included. The data show about 110,000 clones, about 88% seen once. The source was peripheral blood mononuclear cells (PBMCs), collected before the second cycle of nivolumab. The receptors here all came from a human donor with classical Hodgkin lymphoma. Both conserved end residues are part of each CDR3. D genes are given only for firm matches. The listing skips clone size in some rows; elsewhere it reads once, few, many or a size class.

CASSPPGTLGQTQYF | once | TRBJ2-5 | TRBV14 | NA
CASSPGTSGNNEQFF | NA | TRBJ2-1 | TRBV11-2 | TRBD2
CASSLRLREKLFF | NA | TRBJ1-4 | TRBV27 | NA
CASSVYRAGETQYF | NA | TRBJ2-5 | TRBV6-1 | NA
CAIRPGTSGETQYF | NA | TRBJ2-5 | TRBV10-3 | TRBD2
CAWSVHFYRDEQYF | NA | TRBJ2-7 | TRBV30 | NA
CASSLTPPWTSVNYEQYF | NA | TRBJ2-7 | TRBV7-8 | TRBD2
CASSILLTDTQYF | NA | TRBJ2-3 | TRBV19 | NA
CASSSRQGRSNEKLFF | NA | TRBJ1-4 | TRBV4-2 | TRBD1
CAWSTASGRSSDTQYF | once | TRBJ2-3 | TRBV30 | TRBD2
CASSLFSGLAYEQYF | NA | TRBJ2-7 | TRBV7-2 | NA
CSAATPLGQYF | few | TRBJ2-3 | TRBV20-1 | NA
CASSQLQGPASTDTQYF | NA | TRBJ2-3 | TRBV18 | NA
CASSQGATLGLGNTIYF | NA | TRBJ1-3 | TRBV4-3 | NA
CASSRLSGSGETQYF | NA | TRBJ2-5 | TRBV4-1 | TRBD2
CASSVEGMGSGYTF | NA | TRBJ1-2 | TRBV9 | NA
CASNQMGQPTYEQYF | once | TRBJ2-7 | TRBV2 | NA
CASSVDLATNEKLFF | few | TRBJ1-4 | TRBV9 | NA
CAWSPLAGPGETQYF | NA | TRBJ2-5 | TRBV30 | TRBD2
CASSDSRQPQHF | NA | TRBJ1-5 | TRBV10-1 | NA
CASSIGLAGGPHNEQFF | NA | TRBJ2-1 | TRBV19 | TRBD2
CASSIGTSAGKDEQYF | NA | TRBJ2-7 | TRBV28 | TRBD2
CASSATGGRYAYEQYF | NA | TRBJ2-7 | TRBV2 | TRBD1
CAWRGQGSYEQYF | NA | TRBJ2-7 | TRBV30 | TRBD1
CASSLGDVSGNTIYF | NA | TRBJ1-3 | TRBV7-9 | NA
CAWQGAYEQYF | NA | TRBJ2-7 | TRBV30 | TRBD1
CASSLAAGVGETQYF | NA | TRBJ2-5 | TRBV5-4 | TRBD2
CASSPPSVSSTDTQYF | NA | TRBJ2-3 | TRBV18 | NA
CASSIRRGMNYGYTF | NA | TRBJ1-2 | TRBV19 | NA
CASSVELYRDTQYF | NA | TRBJ2-3 | TRBV9 | NA
CASSPGDKNYGYTF | NA | TRBJ1-2 | TRBV28 | NA
CASSYGTGNTEAFF | once | TRBJ1-1 | TRBV6-5 | TRBD1
CASGVGTGELFF | NA | TRBJ2-2 | TRBV6-5 | NA
CASSLDTTDTQYF | NA | TRBJ2-3 | TRBV5-1 | NA
CASSVRDRAYTGELFF | NA | TRBJ2-2 | TRBV5-1 | TRBD1
CASSTGTDSNQPQHF | NA | TRBJ1-5 | TRBV5-4 | TRBD1
CASSDRGGGGETQYF | NA | TRBJ2-5 | TRBV19 | NA
CASSIGEYEQYF | once | TRBJ2-7 | TRBV19 | NA
CASSLLAAHPEAFF | NA | TRBJ1-1 | TRBV7-9 | NA
CASSLVSPGYEQYF | NA | TRBJ2-7 | TRBV11-1 | NA
CASSERDANYEQYF | NA | TRBJ2-7 | TRBV2 | NA
CASSETGNTGELFF | NA | TRBJ2-2 | TRBV25-1 | NA
CASSAGTYSNQPQHF | NA | TRBJ1-5 | TRBV9 | NA